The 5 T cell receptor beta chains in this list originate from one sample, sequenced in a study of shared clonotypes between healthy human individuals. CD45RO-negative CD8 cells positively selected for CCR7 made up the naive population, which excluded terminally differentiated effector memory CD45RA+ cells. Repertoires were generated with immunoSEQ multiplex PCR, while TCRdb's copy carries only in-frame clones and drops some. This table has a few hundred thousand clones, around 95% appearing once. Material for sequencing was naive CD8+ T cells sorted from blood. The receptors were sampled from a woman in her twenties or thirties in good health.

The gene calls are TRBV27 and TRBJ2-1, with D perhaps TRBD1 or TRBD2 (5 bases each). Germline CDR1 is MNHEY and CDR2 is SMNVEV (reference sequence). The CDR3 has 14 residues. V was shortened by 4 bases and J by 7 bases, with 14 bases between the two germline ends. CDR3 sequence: CASSWGSFRNEQFF. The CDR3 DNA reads TGTGCCAGCAGTTGGGGGAGCTTTCGGAATGAGCAGTTCTTC.

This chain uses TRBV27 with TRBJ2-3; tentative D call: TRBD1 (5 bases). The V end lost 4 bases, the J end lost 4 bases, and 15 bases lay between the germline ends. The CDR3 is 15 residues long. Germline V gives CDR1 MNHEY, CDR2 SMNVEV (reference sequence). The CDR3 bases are TGTGCCAGCAGTTGGTCGACAGCCGCCCCAGATACGCAGTATTTT. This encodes CASSWSTAAPDTQYF.

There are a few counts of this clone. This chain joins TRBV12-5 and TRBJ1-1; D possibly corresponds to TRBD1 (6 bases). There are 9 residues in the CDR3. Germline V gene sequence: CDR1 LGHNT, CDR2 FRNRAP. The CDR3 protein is CARTVEAFF. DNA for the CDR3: TGTGCACGGACAGTTGAAGCTTTCTTT.

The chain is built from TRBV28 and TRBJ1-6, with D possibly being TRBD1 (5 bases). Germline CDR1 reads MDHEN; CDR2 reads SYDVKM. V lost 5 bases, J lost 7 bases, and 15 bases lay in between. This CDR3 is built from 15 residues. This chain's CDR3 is CASSQFEGSNSPLHF. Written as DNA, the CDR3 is TGTGCCAGCAGTCAGTTTGAGGGGTCCAATTCACCCCTCCACTTT.

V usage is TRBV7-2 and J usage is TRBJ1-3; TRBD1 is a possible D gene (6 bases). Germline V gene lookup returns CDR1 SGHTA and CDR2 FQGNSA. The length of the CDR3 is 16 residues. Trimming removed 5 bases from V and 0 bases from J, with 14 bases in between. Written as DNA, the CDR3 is TGTGCCAGCAGCCCGACAAGAGGGGGCTCTGGAAACACCATATATTTT. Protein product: CASSPTRGGSGNTIYF. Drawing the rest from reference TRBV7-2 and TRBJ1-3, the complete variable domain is GAGVSQSPSNKVTEKGKDVELRCDPISGHTALYWYRQSLGQGLEFLIYFQGNSAPDKSGLPSDRFSAERTGGSVSTLTIQRTQQEDSAVYLCASSPTRGGSGNTIYFGEGSWLTVV.